Listed below are T cell receptor beta chains from one sample, sequenced in a study of blood T cell repertoires in COVID-19. Profiling relied on immunoSEQ multiplex PCR, and the TCRdb table lists in-frame clones only, not all of them. This table has 350,000 to 500,000 clones, 70% to 90% appearing once. Sample: peripheral blood. The origin of the receptors is a man between 18 and 29 years old with COVID-19, enrolled during active disease. Each CDR3 is given with its conserved first and last residue. A D gene is named only where the DNA matches it firmly. Where a row states a size, it is once, few, many or the class of an expanded clone; other rows omit it.

cdr3_aa,cdr3_nt,d_call,clone_size,j_call,v_call
CASSRQGAQYF,TGTGCCAGCAGCAGACAGGGGGCGCAGTACTTC,TRBD1,-,TRBJ2-7,TRBV6-5
CATSDFDRGYGYTF,TGTGCCACCAGTGATTTTGACAGGGGCTATGGCTACACCTTC,TRBD1,-,TRBJ1-2,TRBV24-1
CASSIRDLRLNMNTEAFF,TGTGCCAGTAGTATCAGGGACTTGCGACTTAATATGAACACTGAAGCTTTCTTT,-,-,TRBJ1-1,TRBV19
CASSLKAGVDSPLHF,TGTGCCAGCAGCTTAAAGGCAGGGGTGGACTCACCCCTCCACTTT,-,-,TRBJ1-6,TRBV5-4
CASSNDRLQPQHF,TGTGCCAGCAGCAACGACAGGTTGCAGCCCCAGCATTTT,-,-,TRBJ1-5,TRBV6-5
CASSEGRYGYTF,TGTGCCAGCAGCGAGGGCCGCTATGGCTACACCTTC,-,-,TRBJ1-2,TRBV14
CASSDGWTSGGGETQYF,TGTGCCAGCAGTGACGGGTGGACTAGCGGGGGCGGGGAGACCCAGTACTTC,TRBD2,-,TRBJ2-5,TRBV6-2/TRBV6-3
CASSKGGGKIGQPQHF,TGTGCCAGCAGCAAAGGCGGAGGGAAAATCGGTCAGCCCCAGCATTTT,-,-,TRBJ1-5,TRBV21-1
CASSQQGTNGYTF,TGTGCCAGCTCACAACAGGGGACGAATGGCTACACCTTC,TRBD1,once,TRBJ1-2,TRBV18
CASSIDQVQAYNEQFF,TGTGCCAGTAGTATAGATCAGGTGCAGGCGTACAATGAGCAGTTCTTC,-,-,TRBJ2-1,TRBV19
CASSIIMTSRQETQYF,TGTGCCAGTAGTATCATTATGACTAGCCGCCAAGAGACCCAGTACTTC,TRBD2,-,TRBJ2-5,TRBV19
CASSVGLANEQFF,TGTGCCAGCAGCGTAGGACTAGCGAATGAGCAGTTCTTC,TRBD2,-,TRBJ2-1,TRBV9
CASSQGGTYNEQFF,TGTGCCAGCAGCCAGGGCGGGACCTACAATGAGCAGTTCTTC,-,-,TRBJ2-1,TRBV4-2
CASRGDRGEKLFF,TGTGCCAGTAGAGGGGACAGGGGCGAAAAACTGTTTTTT,TRBD1,-,TRBJ1-4,TRBV19
CSVGQHYNEQFF,TGCAGCGTGGGACAACATTACAATGAGCAGTTCTTC,-,few,TRBJ2-1,TRBV29-1